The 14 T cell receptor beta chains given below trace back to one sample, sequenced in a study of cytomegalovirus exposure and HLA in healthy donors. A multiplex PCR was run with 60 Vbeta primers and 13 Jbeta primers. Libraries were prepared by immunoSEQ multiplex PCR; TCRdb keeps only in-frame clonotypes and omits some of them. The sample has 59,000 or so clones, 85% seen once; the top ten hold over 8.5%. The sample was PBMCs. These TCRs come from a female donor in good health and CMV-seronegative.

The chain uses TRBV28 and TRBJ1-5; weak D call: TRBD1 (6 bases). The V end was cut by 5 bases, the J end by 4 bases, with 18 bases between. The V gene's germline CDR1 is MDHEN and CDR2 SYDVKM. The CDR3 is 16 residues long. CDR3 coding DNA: TGTGCCAGCAGTCGGCTAGGGGGGGGAGGGAATCAGCCCCAGCATTTT. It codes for CASSRLGGGGNQPQHF.

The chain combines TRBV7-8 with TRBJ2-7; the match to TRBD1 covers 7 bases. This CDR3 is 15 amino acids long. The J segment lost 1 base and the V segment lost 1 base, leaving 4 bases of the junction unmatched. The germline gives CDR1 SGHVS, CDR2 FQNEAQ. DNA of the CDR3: TGTGCCAGCAGCTTAGAGCAGGGACAGTCCTACGAGCAGTACTTC. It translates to CASSLEQGQSYEQYF.

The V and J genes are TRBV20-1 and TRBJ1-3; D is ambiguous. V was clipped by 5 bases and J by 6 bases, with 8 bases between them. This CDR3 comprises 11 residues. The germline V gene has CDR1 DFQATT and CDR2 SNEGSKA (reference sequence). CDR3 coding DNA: TGCAGTGCTTGGCTTCAAAACACCATATATTTT. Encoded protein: CSAWLQNTIYF.

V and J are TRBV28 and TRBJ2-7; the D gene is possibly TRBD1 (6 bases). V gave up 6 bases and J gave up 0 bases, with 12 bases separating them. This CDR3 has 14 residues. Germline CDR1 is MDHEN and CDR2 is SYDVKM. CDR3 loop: CASRGHPRSYEQYF. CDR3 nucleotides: TGTGCCAGCAGGGGACATCCCCGCTCCTACGAGCAGTACTTC.

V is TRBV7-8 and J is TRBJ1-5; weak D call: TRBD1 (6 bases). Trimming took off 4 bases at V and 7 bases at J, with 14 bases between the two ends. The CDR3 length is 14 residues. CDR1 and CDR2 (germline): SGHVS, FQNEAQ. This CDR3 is CASSYTGRIQPQHF. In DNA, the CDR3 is TGTGCCAGCAGCTACACAGGGCGAATACAGCCCCAGCATTTT.

The CDR3 DNA sequence: TGCGCCAGCAGCCAGGGCCAGGGGGTCGAGCCCCAGCATTTT. This sequence encodes CASSQGQGVEPQHF. This chain links TRBV4-1 with TRBJ1-5; 7 bases align to TRBD1. CDR3 size: 14 residues. Germline CDR1 and CDR2: MGHRA and YSYEKL. V gave up 3 bases and J gave up 8 bases; unmatched junction bases: 7.

The CDR3 spells CASSFSPSEKETQYF. CDR3 DNA sequence: TGCGCCAGCAGCTTTTCCCCCTCCGAGAAAGAGACCCAGTACTTC. This chain links TRBV5-1 with TRBJ2-5; D unresolved. Germline assignment: CDR1 SGHRS and CDR2 YFSETQ. This CDR3 region has 15 residues. Trimming stripped 2 bases from V and 3 bases from J, with 14 bases between.

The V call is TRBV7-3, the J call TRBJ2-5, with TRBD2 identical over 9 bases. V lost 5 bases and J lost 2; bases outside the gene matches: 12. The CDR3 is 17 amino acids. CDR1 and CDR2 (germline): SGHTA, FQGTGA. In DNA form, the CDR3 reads TGTGCCAGCAGCCCGGGGGGGCTAGCGGGATTACAAGAGACCCAGTACTTC. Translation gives CASSPGGLAGLQETQYF.

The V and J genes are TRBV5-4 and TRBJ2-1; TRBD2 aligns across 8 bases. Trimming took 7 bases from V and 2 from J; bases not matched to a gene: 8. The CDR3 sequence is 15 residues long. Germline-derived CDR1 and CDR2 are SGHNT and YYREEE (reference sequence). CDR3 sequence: CASWPSGSPYNEQFF. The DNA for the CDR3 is TGTGCCAGCTGGCCGAGCGGGAGTCCCTACAATGAGCAGTTCTTC.

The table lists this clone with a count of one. For the CDR3, the DNA is TGTGCCAGCAGCCCTGGACTAGACTCACCCCTCCACTTT. This codes for CASSPGLDSPLHF. This sequence joins TRBV7-3 and TRBJ1-6; D is uncertain. Trimming cost V 5 bases and J 10 bases, with 12 bases left between them. The CDR3 is 13 residues long. Germline CDR1 is SGHTA and CDR2 is FQGTGA. Combining the CDR3 with reference TRBV7-3 and TRBJ1-6 gives the whole variable domain GAGVSQTPSNKVTEKGKYVELRCDPISGHTALYWYRQSLGQGPEFLIYFQGTGAADDSGLPNDRFFAVRPEGSVSTLKIQRTERGDSAVYLCASSPGLDSPLHFGNGTRLTVT.

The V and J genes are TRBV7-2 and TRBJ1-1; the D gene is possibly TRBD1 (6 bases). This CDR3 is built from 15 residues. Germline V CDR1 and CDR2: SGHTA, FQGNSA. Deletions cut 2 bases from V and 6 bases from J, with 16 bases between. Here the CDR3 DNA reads TGTGCCAGCAGCTTAAACAGGGCTGAGGGGCCTGAAGCTTTCTTT. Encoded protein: CASSLNRAEGPEAFF.

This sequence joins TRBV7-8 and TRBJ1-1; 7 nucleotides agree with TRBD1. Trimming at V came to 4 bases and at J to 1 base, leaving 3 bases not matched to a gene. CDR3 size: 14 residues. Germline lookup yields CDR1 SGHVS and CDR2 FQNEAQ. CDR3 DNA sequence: TGTGCCAGCAGCTCGGGACAGACGAACACTGAAGCTTTCTTT. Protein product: CASSSGQTNTEAFF.

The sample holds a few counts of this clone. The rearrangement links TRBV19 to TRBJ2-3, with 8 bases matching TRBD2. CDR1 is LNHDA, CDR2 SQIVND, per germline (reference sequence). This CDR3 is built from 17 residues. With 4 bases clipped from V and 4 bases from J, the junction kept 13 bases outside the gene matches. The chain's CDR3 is CASSNPGSGGSADTQYF. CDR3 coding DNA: TGTGCCAGTAGTAACCCCGGTTCGGGGGGGAGCGCAGATACGCAGTATTTT.

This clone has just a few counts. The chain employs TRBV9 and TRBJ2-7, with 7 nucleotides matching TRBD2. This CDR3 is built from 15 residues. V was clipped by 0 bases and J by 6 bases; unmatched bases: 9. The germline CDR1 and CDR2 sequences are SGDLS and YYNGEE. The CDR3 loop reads CASSVGGGSGSEQYF. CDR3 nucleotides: TGTGCCAGCAGCGTAGGAGGTGGTAGCGGGTCCGAGCAGTACTTC.